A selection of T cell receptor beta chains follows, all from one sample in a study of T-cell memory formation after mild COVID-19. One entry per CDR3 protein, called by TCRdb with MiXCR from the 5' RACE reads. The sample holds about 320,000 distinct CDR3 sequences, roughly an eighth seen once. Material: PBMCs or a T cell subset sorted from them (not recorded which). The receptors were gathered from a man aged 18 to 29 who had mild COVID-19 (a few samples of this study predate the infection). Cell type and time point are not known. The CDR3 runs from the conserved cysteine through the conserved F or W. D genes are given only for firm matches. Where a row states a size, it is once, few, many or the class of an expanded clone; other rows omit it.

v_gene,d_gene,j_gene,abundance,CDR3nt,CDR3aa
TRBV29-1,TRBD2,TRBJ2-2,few,TGCAGCGGTAGTCTAGCGGGGGGGCCCGGGGAGCTGTTTTTT,CSGSLAGGPGELFF
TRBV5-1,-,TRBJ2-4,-,TGCGCCAGCAGCCCTCCGGACAGCGGAAACATTCAGTACTTC,CASSPPDSGNIQYF
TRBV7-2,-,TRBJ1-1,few,TGTGCCAGCAGCTTTATGAGGACTGAAGCTTTCTTT,CASSFMRTEAFF
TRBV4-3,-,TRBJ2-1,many,TGCGCCAGCAGCCGCAGTCCCAACTCTTACAATGAGCAGTTCTTC,CASSRSPNSYNEQFF
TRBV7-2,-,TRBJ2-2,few,TGTGCCAGCAGCTTAGGGCGGGGGAACACCGGGGAGCTGTTTTTT,CASSLGRGNTGELFF
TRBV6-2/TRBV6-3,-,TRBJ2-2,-,TGTGCCAGCAGTTACCCGCACCGGGGAGCCGGGGAGCTGTTTTTT,CASSYPHRGAGELFF
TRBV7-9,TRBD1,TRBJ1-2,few,TGTGCCAGCAGCCCAGGGGGCCGTCCCAACTATGGCTACACCTTC,CASSPGGRPNYGYTF
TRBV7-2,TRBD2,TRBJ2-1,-,TGTGCCAGCAGCTTAATTGGTCTAGCGGGGGATGAGCAGTTCTTC,CASSLIGLAGDEQFF
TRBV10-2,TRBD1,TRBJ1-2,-,TGCGCCAGCAGGACGGGACAGCGGTTGGAAAACTATGGCTACACCTTC,CASRTGQRLENYGYTF
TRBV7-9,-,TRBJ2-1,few,TGTGCCAGCAGCTTCACTTTCGGGCAGTTCTTC,CASSFTFGQFF
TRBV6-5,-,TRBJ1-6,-,TGTGCCAGCAGTTACTCTGGCAGTCTTCAATCACCCCTCCACTTT,CASSYSGSLQSPLHF
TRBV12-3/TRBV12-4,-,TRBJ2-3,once,TGTGCCAGCAGTTTTACACGGGGGGCCGCAGATACGCAGTATTTT,CASSFTRGAADTQYF
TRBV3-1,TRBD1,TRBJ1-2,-,TGTGCCAGCAGCTTACAGGGGCGCGCGGGCTACACCTTC,CASSLQGRAGYTF
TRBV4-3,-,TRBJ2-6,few,TGCGCCAGCAGCCAGGAACAGGTGACTGGGGCCAACGTCCTGACTTTC,CASSQEQVTGANVLTF
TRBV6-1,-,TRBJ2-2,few,TGTGCCAGCAGTGGGGGACTTGGCACCGGGGAGCTGTTTTTT,CASSGGLGTGELFF
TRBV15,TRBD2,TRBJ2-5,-,TGTGCCACCAGCGAAAAAACCGGGACTAGCGGACAAGAGACCCAGTACTTC,CATSEKTGTSGQETQYF
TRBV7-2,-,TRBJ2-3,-,TGTGCCAGCAGCGCTGCGGATACGCAGTATTTT,CASSAADTQYF
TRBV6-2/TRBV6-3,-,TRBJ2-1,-,TGTGCCAGCAGCCCCTGGAAGAATGAGCAGTTCTTC,CASSPWKNEQFF
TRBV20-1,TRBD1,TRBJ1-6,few,TGCAGTGCTCTCCGGGACAGGGGGTTCTCCTATAATTCACCCCTCCACTTT,CSALRDRGFSYNSPLHF
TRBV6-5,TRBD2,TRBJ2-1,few,TGTGCCAGCAGTTACAAGCGGGGGGCCGGGGAGTCCTACAATGAGCAGTTCTTC,CASSYKRGAGESYNEQFF
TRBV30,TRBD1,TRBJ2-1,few,TGTGCCTGGGGGACCGGGACAGGAGTTGTCTATGAGCAGTTCTTC,CAWGTGTGVVYEQFF
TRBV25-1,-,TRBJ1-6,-,TGTGCCAGCAGTGGGGGGTCCGGTTCACCCCTCCACTTT,CASSGGSGSPLHF
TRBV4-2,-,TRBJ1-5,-,TGTGCCAGCAGCCAAGATCAAGGGACCAATCAGCCCCAGCATTTT,CASSQDQGTNQPQHF
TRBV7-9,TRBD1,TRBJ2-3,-,TGTGCCAGCAGCTTAGTAGGGGGCAAGACAGATACGCAGTATTTT,CASSLVGGKTDTQYF
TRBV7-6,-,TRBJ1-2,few,TGTGCCAGCAGCCTCGGGGGCCTCGGTGGCTACACCTTC,CASSLGGLGGYTF
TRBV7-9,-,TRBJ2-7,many,TGTGCCAGCAGCTTAGCTTCCCACGAGCAGTACTTC,CASSLASHEQYF
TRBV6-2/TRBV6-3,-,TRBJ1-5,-,TGTGCCAGCCGTACAGGAGGGGAAATTCAGCCCCAGCATTTT,CASRTGGEIQPQHF
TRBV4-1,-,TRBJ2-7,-,TGCGCCAGCAGCCAAGACCTATTTGGGGGTAGCGAGCAGTACTTC,CASSQDLFGGSEQYF
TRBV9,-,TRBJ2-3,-,TGTGCCAGCAGCGTAGCTCCCTCGGCAGATACGCAGTATTTT,CASSVAPSADTQYF
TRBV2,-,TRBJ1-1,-,TGTGCCAGCATGAACCTAGCTTCGGGGAACACTGAAGCTTTCTTT,CASMNLASGNTEAFF
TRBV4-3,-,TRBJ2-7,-,TGCGCCAGCAGCCAAGGGCCCACAGCCTACGAGCAGTACTTC,CASSQGPTAYEQYF
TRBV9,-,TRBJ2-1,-,TGTGCCAGCAGCGTAGGGGGCGGGGGCTTCAGCTCCTACAATGAGCAGTTCTTC,CASSVGGGGFSSYNEQFF
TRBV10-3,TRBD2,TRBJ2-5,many,TGTGCCATCAGATCTAGCGGGGGGGACGAGACCCAGTACTTC,CAIRSSGGDETQYF
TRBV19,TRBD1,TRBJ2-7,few,TGTGCCAGTAGCCGGACGACCGGGACAGGCTCCTACGAGCAGTACTTC,CASSRTTGTGSYEQYF
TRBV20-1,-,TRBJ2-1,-,TGCAGTGCTAGGGCCGCTTTGGGCGCATCCTACAATGAGCAGTTCTTC,CSARAALGASYNEQFF
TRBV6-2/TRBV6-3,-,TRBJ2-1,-,TGTGCCAGCAGTTACACGCCCGTAAATGAGCAGTTCTTC,CASSYTPVNEQFF
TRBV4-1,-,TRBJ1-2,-,TGCGCCAGCAGCCAAGATTGGGGAGGGAGAAGTGTTGGTGGCTACACCTTC,CASSQDWGGRSVGGYTF
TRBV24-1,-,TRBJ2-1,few,TGTGCCACCAGTGACGGTCCACAGGGCTACAATGAGCAGTTCTTC,CATSDGPQGYNEQFF
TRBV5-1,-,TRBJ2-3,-,TGCGCCAGCAGCTTGGCCGCAGAGACTAGCACAGATACGCAGTATTTT,CASSLAAETSTDTQYF
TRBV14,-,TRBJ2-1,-,TGTGCCAGCAGCCTTAACAGGGACAATGAGCAGTTCTTC,CASSLNRDNEQFF
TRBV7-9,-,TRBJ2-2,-,TGTGCCAGCAGCCCCCGACAGGCACCGAACACCGGGGAGCTGTTTTTT,CASSPRQAPNTGELFF
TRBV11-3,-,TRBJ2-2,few,TGTGCCAGCAGCCGAGGGGGGAACACCGGGGAGCTGTTTTTT,CASSRGGNTGELFF
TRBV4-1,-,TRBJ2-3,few,TGCGCCAGCAGGCCGGGGGACACAGATACGCAGTATTTT,CASRPGDTDTQYF
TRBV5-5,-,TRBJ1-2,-,TGTGCCAGCACCATCAGTGGCTCTGGCTACACCTTC,CASTISGSGYTF